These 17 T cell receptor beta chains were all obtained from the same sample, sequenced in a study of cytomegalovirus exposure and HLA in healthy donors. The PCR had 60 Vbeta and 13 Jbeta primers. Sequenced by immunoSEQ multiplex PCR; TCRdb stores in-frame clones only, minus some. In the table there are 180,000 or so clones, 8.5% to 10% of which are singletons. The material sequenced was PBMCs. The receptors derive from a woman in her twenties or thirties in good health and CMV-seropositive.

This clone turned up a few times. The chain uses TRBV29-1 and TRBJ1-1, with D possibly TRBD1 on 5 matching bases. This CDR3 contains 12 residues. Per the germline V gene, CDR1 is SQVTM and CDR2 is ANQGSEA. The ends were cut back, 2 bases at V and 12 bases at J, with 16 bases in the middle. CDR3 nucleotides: TGCAGCGTTGAACAGCGGGACGGAGAGACTTTCTTT. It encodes CSVEQRDGETFF. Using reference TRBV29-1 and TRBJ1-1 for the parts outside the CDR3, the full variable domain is SAVISQKPSRDICQRGTSLTIQCQVDSQVTMMFWYRQQPGQSLTLIATANQGSEATYESGFVIDKFPISRPNLTFSTLTVSNMSPEDSSIYLCSVEQRDGETFFGQGTRLTVV.

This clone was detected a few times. CDR3 sequence (DNA): TGTGCCAGTAGTATGCCGGGGGGGGGTAGCGGGGCCTTCCGGACCCAGTACTTC. Encoded protein: CASSMPGGGSGAFRTQYF. The V and J genes are TRBV19 and TRBJ2-5, with 8 nucleotides matching TRBD2. Germline CDR1 and CDR2: LNHDA and SQIVND (reference sequence). The J segment lost 7 bases and the V segment lost 3 bases, leaving 19 bases of the junction unmatched. This CDR3 spans 18 amino acids.

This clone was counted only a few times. CDR3 sequence reads: CASSQAYLANYGYTF. CDR3 sequence (DNA): TGTGCCAGCAGCCAAGCATATCTAGCTAACTATGGCTACACCTTC. This chain links TRBV14 with TRBJ1-2; no firm D call. The CDR3 contains 15 residues. CDR1 and CDR2 from the germline V gene are SGHDN and FVKESK. Trimming stripped 1 base from V and 0 bases from J, with 9 bases between.

CDR3 DNA sequence: TGTGCCTGGAGTGTATATTCGACCTCGGAGGGCTACACCTTC. It yields the protein CAWSVYSTSEGYTF. This chain joins TRBV30 and TRBJ1-2, with D unresolved. CDR1 and CDR2 (germline): GTSNPN, SVGIG (reference sequence). Trimming removed 0 bases from V and 8 bases from J, with 16 bases in between. This CDR3 has 14 amino acids.

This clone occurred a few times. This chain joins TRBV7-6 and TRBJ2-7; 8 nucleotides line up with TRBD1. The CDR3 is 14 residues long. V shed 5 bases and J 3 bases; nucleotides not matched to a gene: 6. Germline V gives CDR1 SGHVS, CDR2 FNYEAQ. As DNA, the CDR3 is TGTGCCAGCAGCCACTCCGGGACAGGCTACGAGCAGTACTTC. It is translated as CASSHSGTGYEQYF.

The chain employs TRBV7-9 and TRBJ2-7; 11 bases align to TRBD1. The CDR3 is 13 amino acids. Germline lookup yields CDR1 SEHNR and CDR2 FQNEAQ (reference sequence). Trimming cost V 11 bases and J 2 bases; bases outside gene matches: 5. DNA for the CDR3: TGTGCCGGAGGGGGACAGGGGGCCTACGAGCAGTACTTC. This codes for CAGGGQGAYEQYF.

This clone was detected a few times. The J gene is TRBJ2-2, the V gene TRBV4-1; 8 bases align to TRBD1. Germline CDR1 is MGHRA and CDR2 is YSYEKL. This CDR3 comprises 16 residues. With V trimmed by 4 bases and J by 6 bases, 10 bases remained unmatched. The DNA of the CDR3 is TGCGCCAGCAGCCGAGCGCAGGGGGCAGCGGCCGGGGAGCTGTTTTTT. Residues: CASSRAQGAAAGELFF.

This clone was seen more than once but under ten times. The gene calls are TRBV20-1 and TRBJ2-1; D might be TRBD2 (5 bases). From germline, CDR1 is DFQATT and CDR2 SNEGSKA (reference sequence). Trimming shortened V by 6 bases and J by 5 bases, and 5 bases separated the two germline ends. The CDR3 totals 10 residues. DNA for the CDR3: TGCAGTGCAGCGGACAATGAGCAGTTCTTC. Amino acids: CSAADNEQFF.

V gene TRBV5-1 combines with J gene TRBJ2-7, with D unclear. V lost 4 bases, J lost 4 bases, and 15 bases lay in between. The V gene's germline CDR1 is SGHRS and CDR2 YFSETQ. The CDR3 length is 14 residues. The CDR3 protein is CASSPPSSRYEQYF. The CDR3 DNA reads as TGCGCCAGCAGCCCCCCTTCGAGTCGGTACGAGCAGTACTTC.

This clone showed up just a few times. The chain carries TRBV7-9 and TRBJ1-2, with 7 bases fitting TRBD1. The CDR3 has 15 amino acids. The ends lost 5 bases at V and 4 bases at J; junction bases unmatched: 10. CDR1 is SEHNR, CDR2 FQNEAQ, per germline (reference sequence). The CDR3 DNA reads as TGTGCCAGCAGCCCAAAACAGGGGTATGGCTATGGCTACACCTTC. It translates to CASSPKQGYGYGYTF.

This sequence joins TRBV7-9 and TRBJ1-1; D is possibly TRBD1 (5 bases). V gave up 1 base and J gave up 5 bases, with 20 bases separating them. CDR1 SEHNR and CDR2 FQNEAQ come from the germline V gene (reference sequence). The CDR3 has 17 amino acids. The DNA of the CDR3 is TGTGCCAGCAGCTTAGTAGGCCTAGGGCCGGGGGGTACTGAAGCTTTCTTT. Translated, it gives CASSLVGLGPGGTEAFF.

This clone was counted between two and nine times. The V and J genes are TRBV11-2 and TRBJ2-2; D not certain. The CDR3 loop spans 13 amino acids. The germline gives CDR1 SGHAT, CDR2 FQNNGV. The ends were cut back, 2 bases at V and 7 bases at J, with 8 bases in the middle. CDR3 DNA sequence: TGTGCCAGCAGCTTATACGGGTTCGGGGAGCTGTTTTTT. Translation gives CASSLYGFGELFF.

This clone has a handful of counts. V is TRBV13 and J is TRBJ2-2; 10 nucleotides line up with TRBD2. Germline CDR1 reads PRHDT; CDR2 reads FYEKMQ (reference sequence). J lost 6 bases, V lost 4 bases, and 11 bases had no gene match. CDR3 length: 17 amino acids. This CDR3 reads CASSSRIGTSAAGELFF. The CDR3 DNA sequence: TGTGCCAGCAGCTCAAGAATAGGGACTAGCGCTGCCGGGGAGCTGTTTTTT. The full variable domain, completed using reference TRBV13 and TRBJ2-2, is AAGVIQSPRHLIKEKRETATLKCYPIPRHDTVYWYQQGPGQDPQFLISFYEKMQSDKGSIPDRFSAQQFSDYHSELNMSSLELGDSALYFCASSSRIGTSAAGELFFGEGSRLTVL.

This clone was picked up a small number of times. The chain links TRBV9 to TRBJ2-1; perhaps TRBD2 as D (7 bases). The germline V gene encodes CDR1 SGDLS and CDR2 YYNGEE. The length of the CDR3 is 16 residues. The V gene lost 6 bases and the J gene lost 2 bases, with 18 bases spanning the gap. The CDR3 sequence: CASTKRGGAAYNEQFF. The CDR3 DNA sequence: TGTGCCAGCACCAAAAGGGGGGGGGCCGCCTACAATGAGCAGTTCTTC.

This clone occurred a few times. CDR3 sequence: CASSPSGGETQYF. The CDR3 DNA sequence: TGTGCCAGTAGTCCCAGCGGGGGAGAGACCCAGTACTTC. V and J are TRBV19 and TRBJ2-5, with TRBD2 matching over 8 bases. The CDR3 runs to 13 residues. Trimming cost V 5 bases and J 4 bases; bases outside gene matches: 3. CDR1 and CDR2 (germline): LNHDA, SQIVND (reference sequence). The variable domain in full, completed from reference TRBV19 and TRBJ2-5, reads DGGITQSPKYLFRKEGQNVTLSCEQNLNHDAMYWYRQDPGQGLRLIYYSQIVNDFQKGDIAEGYSVSREKKESFPLTVTSAQKNPTAFYLCASSPSGGETQYFGPGTRLLVL.

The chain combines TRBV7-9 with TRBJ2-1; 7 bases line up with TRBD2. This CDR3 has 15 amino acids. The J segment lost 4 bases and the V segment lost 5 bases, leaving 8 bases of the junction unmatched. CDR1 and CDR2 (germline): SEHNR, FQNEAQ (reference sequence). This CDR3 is CASSQRASGYNEQFF. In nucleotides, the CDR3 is TGTGCCAGCAGCCAGAGGGCTAGCGGATACAATGAGCAGTTCTTC.

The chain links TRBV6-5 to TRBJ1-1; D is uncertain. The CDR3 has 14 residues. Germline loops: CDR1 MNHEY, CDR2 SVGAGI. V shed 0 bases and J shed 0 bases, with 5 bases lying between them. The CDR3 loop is CASSYSYMNTEAFF. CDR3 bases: TGTGCCAGCAGTTACTCATACATGAACACTGAAGCTTTCTTT.